The present TCR beta chain was sequenced within a study of control samples from healthy donors and cancer patients. V shed 7 bases and J shed 5 bases, with 24 bases lying between them. Germline V gene lookup returns CDR1 LNHDA and CDR2 SQIVND (reference sequence). This CDR3 spans 16 amino acids. Generated by immunoSEQ multiplex PCR, the TCRdb table keeps only in-frame clones and is missing some. The sample has around 82,000 clones, roughly 90% seen once. The clonotype was recovered from a man in his forties or fifties in good health. V and J are TRBV19 and TRBJ2-7; D remains ambiguous. The sample consisted of blood. The DNA of the CDR3 is TGTGCCAGTACCGCCGCGGCCGCTACTTCGGTCCACGAGCAGTACTTC. It specifies CASTAAAATSVHEQYF.